This TCR beta chain comes out of a study of identical twins. Overall study findings and caveats: Analyses based on zero insertions could be partly confounded by invariant MAIT and iNKT cells.

This clonotype was found many times. Its antigen is currently unknown. Looked up from germline, CDR1 is SEHNR and CDR2 is FQNEAQ (reference sequence). The junction had 4 bases not matched to a gene; V was cut back by 6 bases and J by 6 bases. The CDR3 runs to 13 residues. Carrying unique molecular identifiers, the cDNA also gained a universal primer site through template switching. TCRdb redid the calling of the 5' RACE reads with MiXCR, one entry per CDR3 protein. The repertoire holds roughly 240,000 distinct CDR3 sequences, with approximately 7.9% as singletons. The same sample was also studied in work on yellow fever vaccine responses in identical twins.

Sequenced input: CD8+ T cells sorted from blood. This chain connects TRBV7-9 to TRBJ1-1, with 10 bases identical to TRBD1. The TCR was taken from a woman between 18 and 29 years old in good health. The CDR3 spells CASRDRGESEAFF. The CDR3 DNA reads as TGTGCCAGCAGGGACAGGGGGGAATCTGAAGCTTTCTTT.